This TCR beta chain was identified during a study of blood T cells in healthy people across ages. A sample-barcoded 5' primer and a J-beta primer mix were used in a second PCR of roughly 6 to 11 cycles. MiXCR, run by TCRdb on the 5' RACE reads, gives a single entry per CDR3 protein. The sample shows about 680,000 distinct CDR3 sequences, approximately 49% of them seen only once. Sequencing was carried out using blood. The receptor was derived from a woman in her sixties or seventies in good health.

CDR3 sequence reads: CASSVASASTDTQYF. In nucleotides, the CDR3 is TGTGCCAGCAGCGTAGCCAGCGCGAGCACAGATACGCAGTATTTT. V gene TRBV9 combines with J gene TRBJ2-3; D uncertain. This CDR3 is 15 amino acids long. The V end lost 0 bases, the J end lost 0 bases, and 8 bases lay between the germline ends. The germline V gene has CDR1 SGDLS and CDR2 YYNGEE.